This TCR beta chain was identified during a study of spatial heterogeneity in lung cancer. Regarding the study as a whole: Compared with follow-up, resection was when ubiquitous expanded tumor TCRs appeared in blood more.

This clonotype was counted many times. Its target is not known. Noted time point: sample taken at primary tumor resection. Whole RNA, isolated from tumor, nontumor lung or frozen PBMC, was sequenced without prior sorting. TCRdb reprocessed the 5' RACE reads with MiXCR, giving one entry per CDR3 protein. The table has tens of thousands of distinct CDR3 sequences, approximately 5% seen once. V lost 5 bases to trimming and J lost 4 bases; unmatched junction nucleotides: 9. Germline V CDR1 and CDR2: MNHEY, SMNVEV (reference sequence). There are 15 residues in the CDR3. The TCR originated in a male donor with early-stage non-small cell lung cancer. The sequencing here drew on PBMCs, taken at surgery. The chain is built from TRBV27 and TRBJ1-1; TRBD1 matches at 8 bases. The CDR3 nucleotides read TGTGCCAGCAGTCGCTCAGGGGGCTTGGGCACTGAAGCTTTCTTT. Translated, it gives CASSRSGGLGTEAFF.